Below are 25 T cell receptor beta chains sequenced from a single sample in a study of blood T cell repertoires in COVID-19. Sequenced by immunoSEQ multiplex PCR; TCRdb stores in-frame clones only, minus some. Counted here are about 170,000 clones, approximately 87% occurring once; the ten biggest clones make up 10% to 11%. Sequenced sample: peripheral blood. These TCRs come from a woman aged 60-70 years with COVID-19, enrolled during active disease.

The chain recombines TRBV6-5 with TRBJ1-3; D unclear. There are 13 residues in the CDR3. V was clipped by 6 bases and J by 0 bases, with 6 bases between them. Germline V gene data show CDR1 as MNHEY and CDR2 as SVGAGI. The CDR3 DNA sequence: TGTGCCAGCAGGGCCAGCTCTGGAAACACCATATATTTT. Translating it yields CASRASSGNTIYF.

The V gene is TRBV21-1, the J gene TRBJ2-2; the D segment call TRBD1 is taken from the table without a DNA check. TRBV21-1 is a listed pseudogene. The CDR3 length is 21 residues. The CDR3 spells CASRERGRGWDRVLSAGELFF. In DNA form, the CDR3 reads TGTGCCAGCAGAGAAAGGGGCCGAGGGTGGGACAGGGTTCTTAGTGCCGGGGAGCTGTTTTTT.

The rearrangement links TRBV11-3 to TRBJ2-2, with D perhaps TRBD1 (6 bases). The CDR3 is made up of 16 amino acids. The germline CDR1 and CDR2 sequences are SGHNT and YENEEA. V was shortened by 5 bases and J by 0 bases, with 13 bases between the two germline ends. The CDR3 DNA sequence: TGTGCCAGCAGCCCTAGACAGGCTACGAACACCGGGGAGCTGTTTTTT. Protein sequence: CASSPRQATNTGELFF. Using reference TRBV11-3 and TRBJ2-2 for the parts outside the CDR3, the full variable domain is EAGVVQSPRYKIIEKKQPVAFWCNPISGHNTLYWYLQNLGQGPELLIRYENEEAVDDSQLPKDRFSAERLKGVDSTLKIQPAELGDSAVYLCASSPRQATNTGELFFGEGSRLTVL.

The J gene is TRBJ1-6, the V gene TRBV19; D ambiguous. This CDR3 contains 16 residues. The V and J ends lost 6 bases and 8 bases respectively, with 20 bases between them. CDR1 LNHDA and CDR2 SQIVND come from the germline V gene (reference sequence). The CDR3 protein is CASSVRTPNPHSPLHF. The CDR3 region has the DNA TGTGCCAGTAGCGTTAGGACTCCAAATCCACATTCACCCCTCCACTTT.

This chain links TRBV6-5 with TRBJ2-7, with 7 bases fitting TRBD1. The germline gives CDR1 MNHEY, CDR2 SVGAGI. J lost 3 bases, V lost 0 bases, and 2 bases had no gene match. The CDR3 covers 14 residues. The DNA for the CDR3 is TGTGCCAGCAGTTACTCGACAGGGAACTACGAGCAGTACTTC. It yields the protein CASSYSTGNYEQYF.

The chain employs TRBV29-1 and TRBJ1-5; no clear D gene. Trimming took 7 bases from V and 4 from J, leaving 11 bases between them. CDR3 length: 12 amino acids. Germline V gene lookup returns CDR1 SQVTM and CDR2 ANQGSEA. CDR3 in DNA: TGCAGCGGAGCGGTTCCTAATCAGCCCCAGCATTTT. This gives the protein CSGAVPNQPQHF.

This clone was seen only once. The chain has TRBV28 and TRBJ2-7; D perhaps matches TRBD2 (6 bases). The germline CDR1 and CDR2 sequences are MDHEN and SYDVKM. The CDR3 length is 14 residues. V shed 6 bases and J shed 5 bases, with 17 bases lying between them. This CDR3 is CASRYAGFGNEQYF. DNA for the CDR3: TGTGCCAGCAGATACGCGGGGTTTGGGAACGAGCAGTACTTC.

V gene TRBV9 combines with J gene TRBJ1-3; D is possibly TRBD1 (6 bases). V was cut by 4 bases and J by 4 bases, with 18 bases left in between. The CDR3 extends over 16 amino acids. Per the germline V gene, CDR1 is SGDLS and CDR2 is YYNGEE. CDR3 amino acids: CASSPISGTFGNTIYF. The CDR3 DNA reads as TGTGCCAGCAGCCCCATTTCAGGGACATTCGGAAACACCATATATTTT.

The chain couples TRBV6-6 to TRBJ1-4; D is unclear. V lost 5 bases and J 2 bases, leaving 6 bases between the germline ends. The V gene's germline CDR1 is MNHNY and CDR2 SVGAGI (reference sequence). The CDR3 runs 13 residues. This CDR3 reads CASSTWTNEKLFF. The CDR3 DNA reads as TGTGCCAGCAGTACTTGGACTAATGAAAAACTGTTTTTT.

This clone occurred once. The rearrangement joins TRBV19 to TRBJ2-7; TRBD2 might be the D (5 bases). Germline V gene data show CDR1 as LNHDA and CDR2 as SQIVND (reference sequence). The germline V and J ends were trimmed by 3 bases and 0 bases, with 18 bases remaining between them. This CDR3 region has 17 residues. The CDR3 region has the DNA TGTGCCAGTAGTATGGTTTGGGAAAAGCGGAGCTCCTACGAGCAGTACTTC. This encodes CASSMVWEKRSSYEQYF.

CDR3 in amino acids: CASAGGYEQYF. The CDR3 DNA sequence: TGTGCCAGCGCGGGGGGCTACGAGCAGTACTTC. This chain uses TRBV6-5 with TRBJ2-7, with 8 bases lining up with TRBD2. V shed 8 bases, J shed 3 bases, and the junction held 0 bases outside the gene matches. The CDR3 is 11 amino acids. Germline-derived CDR1 and CDR2 are MNHEY and SVGAGI.

This sequence joins TRBV15 and TRBJ2-1; 15 bases fit TRBD2. Germline CDR1 LNHNV, CDR2 YYDKDF (reference sequence). V lost 0 bases, J lost 9 bases, and 6 bases stayed unmatched. The CDR3 length is 17 residues. CDR3 protein: CATSRDLGLAGGVEQFF. DNA for the CDR3: TGTGCCACCAGCAGAGATCTAGGACTAGCGGGAGGGGTTGAGCAGTTCTTC.

The chain joins TRBV9 to TRBJ2-2, with TRBD1 matching over 7 bases. V gave up 2 bases and J gave up 3 bases; unmatched junction bases: 7. Per the germline V gene, CDR1 is SGDLS and CDR2 is YYNGEE. This CDR3 is built from 16 residues. CDR3: CASSVRQGPYTGELFF. Written as DNA, the CDR3 is TGTGCCAGCAGCGTGAGACAGGGACCGTACACCGGGGAGCTGTTTTTT.

This chain joins TRBV11-2 and TRBJ2-7; TRBD2 agrees at 8 bases. Germline CDR1 is SGHAT and CDR2 is FQNNGV. Trimming took 3 bases from V and 2 from J; bases not matched to a gene: 3. The CDR3 has 14 residues. This chain's CDR3 is CASSFQTSAYEQYF. For the CDR3, the DNA is TGTGCCAGCAGCTTCCAGACTAGCGCCTACGAGCAGTACTTC.

The chain combines TRBV6-2 or TRBV6-3 with TRBJ1-2; 7 bases map to TRBD1. With 4 bases clipped from V and 6 bases from J, the junction kept 2 bases outside the gene matches. The CDR3 totals 12 residues. Germline lookup yields CDR1 MNHEY and CDR2 SVGEGT. The CDR3 loop reads CASSFGTDGYTF. Written as DNA, the CDR3 is TGTGCCAGCAGTTTCGGGACAGATGGCTACACCTTC.

This sequence joins TRBV3-1 (or the pseudogene TRBV3-2) and TRBJ2-7; 9 bases agree with TRBD2. V lost 2 bases, J lost 6 bases, and 5 bases stayed unmatched. Germline CDR1 LGHDT, CDR2 YNNKEL (reference sequence). The CDR3 has 14 amino acids. CDR3 in amino acids: CASSQYSGSFEQYF. The CDR3 region has the DNA TGTGCCAGCAGCCAATATAGCGGGAGCTTCGAGCAGTACTTC.

Of note for this clone: Other DNA variants within this sample encode the same CDR3. This chain joins TRBV29-1 and TRBJ1-3; D perhaps matches TRBD1 (6 bases). Germline V CDR1 and CDR2: SQVTM, ANQGSEA. This CDR3 region has 12 residues. Trimming cost V 4 bases and J 4 bases, with 8 bases left between them. As DNA, the CDR3 is TGCAGCGTTGCGACAGGCGGAAACACCATATATTTT. Its protein product is CSVATGGNTIYF. Filled out from reference TRBV29-1 and TRBJ1-3, the complete variable domain reads SAVISQKPSRDICQRGTSLTIQCQVDSQVTMMFWYRQQPGQSLTLIATANQGSEATYESGFVIDKFPISRPNLTFSTLTVSNMSPEDSSIYLCSVATGGNTIYFGEGSWLTVV.

This clone was counted a few times. One end of the junction varies from germline; a read error may be responsible. V is TRBV7-8 and J is TRBJ1-6; no clear D gene. Germline loops: CDR1 SGHVS, CDR2 FQNEAQ. CDR3 length equals 14 residues. CDR3 protein: CASSLVLADSPLHF. The CDR3 DNA reads TGTGCCAGCAGCTTAGTTCTAGCGGATTCGCCCCTCCACTTT. Full variable domain (outside the CDR3, taken from reference TRBV7-8 and TRBJ1-6): GAGVSQSPRYKVAKRGQDVALRCDPISGHVSLFWYQQALGQGPEFLTYFQNEAQLDKSGLPSDRFFAERPEGSVSTLKIQRTQQEDSAVYLCASSLVLADSPLHFGNGTRLTVT.

A few counts support this clone. The V call is TRBV5-4, the J call TRBJ1-1, with unresolved D. The V end lost 4 bases, the J end lost 1 base, and 11 bases lay between the germline ends. This CDR3 is 14 amino acids long. Germline lookup yields CDR1 SGHNT and CDR2 YYREEE (reference sequence). In DNA form, the CDR3 reads TGTGCCAGCAGCCCCCTCCCAGGGAACACTGAAGCTTTCTTT. Amino acid sequence: CASSPLPGNTEAFF. The whole variable domain, filled in from reference TRBV5-4 and TRBJ1-1, reads ETGVTQSPTHLIKTRGQQVTLRCSSQSGHNTVSWYQQALGQGPQFIFQYYREEENGRGNFPPRFSGLQFPNYSSELNVNALELDDSALYLCASSPLPGNTEAFFGQGTRLTVV.

The V call is TRBV27, the J call TRBJ1-5; 7 bases are shared with TRBD1. V shed 5 bases and J 10 bases; nucleotides not matched to a gene: 17. Germline CDR1 is MNHEY and CDR2 is SMNVEV (reference sequence). The CDR3 totals 16 residues. CDR3 amino acids: CASSPFAGTEQHPQHF. The CDR3 nucleotides are TGTGCCAGCAGTCCTTTTGCCGGGACAGAGCAGCATCCCCAGCATTTT.

This chain joins TRBV19 and TRBJ2-1; TRBD2 matches at 10 bases. V lost 9 bases and J lost 5; bases outside the gene matches: 10. The CDR3 is made up of 15 amino acids. From germline, CDR1 is LNHDA and CDR2 SQIVND (reference sequence). The CDR3 bases are TGTGCCAGCGCCCCAGGACTAGCGGATAACAATGAGCAGTTCTTC. Translated, it gives CASAPGLADNNEQFF. Based on the CDR3 plus reference TRBV19 and TRBJ2-1, the full variable domain is DGGITQSPKYLFRKEGQNVTLSCEQNLNHDAMYWYRQDPGQGLRLIYYSQIVNDFQKGDIAEGYSVSREKKESFPLTVTSAQKNPTAFYLCASAPGLADNNEQFFGPGTRLTVL.

The CDR3 DNA follows: TGTGCCAGTAGTCCCCTGACAGGGCCCTCCTACAATGAGCAGTTCTTC. This gives the protein CASSPLTGPSYNEQFF. This chain links TRBV19 with TRBJ2-1; TRBD1 matches at 7 bases. This CDR3 has 16 residues. V was clipped by 5 bases and J by 0 bases; unmatched bases: 7. Looked up from germline, CDR1 is LNHDA and CDR2 is SQIVND (reference sequence).

V gene TRBV7-2 combines with J gene TRBJ1-2; 9 bases are a match to TRBD1. J gave up 1 base and V 0 bases, and 6 bases lay outside the gene matches. From germline, CDR1 is SGHTA and CDR2 FQGNSA. The CDR3 loop spans 17 amino acids. The CDR3 here is CASSLALDRGYNYGYTF. The CDR3 bases are TGTGCCAGCAGCTTAGCACTCGACAGGGGGTATAACTATGGCTACACCTTC. Using reference TRBV7-2 and TRBJ1-2 for the parts outside the CDR3, the full variable domain is GAGVSQSPSNKVTEKGKDVELRCDPISGHTALYWYRQSLGQGLEFLIYFQGNSAPDKSGLPSDRFSAERTGGSVSTLTIQRTQQEDSAVYLCASSLALDRGYNYGYTFGSGTRLTVV.

V is TRBV6-5 and J is TRBJ1-5; D is ambiguous. Per germline, CDR1 MNHEY and CDR2 SVGAGI. This CDR3 spans 15 amino acids. Between the trimmed V and J ends, which lost 2 bases and 0 bases, there was a span of 8 bases. CDR3 region: CASSYSRSSNQPQHF. CDR3 nucleotide sequence: TGTGCCAGCAGTTACAGCCGTAGTAGCAATCAGCCCCAGCATTTT.

The genes are TRBV21-1 and TRBJ2-7; the table calls TRBD1, which could not be checked here. TRBV21-1 is recorded as a pseudogene. The CDR3 runs 14 residues. CDR3 region: CASLRDRGSYEQYF. In DNA, the CDR3 is TGTGCCAGCCTCCGAGACAGGGGGAGCTACGAGCAGTACTTC.